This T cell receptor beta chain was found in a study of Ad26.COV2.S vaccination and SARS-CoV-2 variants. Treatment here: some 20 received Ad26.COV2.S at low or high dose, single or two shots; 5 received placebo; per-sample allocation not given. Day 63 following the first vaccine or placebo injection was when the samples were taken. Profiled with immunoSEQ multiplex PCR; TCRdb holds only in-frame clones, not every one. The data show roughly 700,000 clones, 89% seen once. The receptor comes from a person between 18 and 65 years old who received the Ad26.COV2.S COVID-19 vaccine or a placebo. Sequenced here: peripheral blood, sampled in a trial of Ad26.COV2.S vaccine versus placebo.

The CDR3 nucleotides are TGTGCCAGCAGTGCGGATTCTCAGCCCCAGCATTTT. It yields the protein CASSADSQPQHF. The chain employs TRBV2 and TRBJ1-5; D is uncertain. V was pared by 4 bases and J by 6 bases, with 7 bases between. Germline assignment: CDR1 SNHLY and CDR2 FYNNEI. This CDR3 region has 12 residues.